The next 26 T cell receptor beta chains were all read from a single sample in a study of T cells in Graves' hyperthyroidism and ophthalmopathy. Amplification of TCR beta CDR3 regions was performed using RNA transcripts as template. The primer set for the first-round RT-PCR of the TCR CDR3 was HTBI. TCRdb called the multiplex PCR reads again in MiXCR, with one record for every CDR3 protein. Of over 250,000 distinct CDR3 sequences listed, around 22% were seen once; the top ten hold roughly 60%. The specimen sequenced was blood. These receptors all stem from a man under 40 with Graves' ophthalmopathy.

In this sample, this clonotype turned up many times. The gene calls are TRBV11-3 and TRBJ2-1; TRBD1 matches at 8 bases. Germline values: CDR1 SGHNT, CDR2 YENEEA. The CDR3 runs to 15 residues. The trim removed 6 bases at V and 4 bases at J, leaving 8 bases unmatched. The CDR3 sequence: CASRGQGTGYNEQFF. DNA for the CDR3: TGTGCCAGCAGAGGACAGGGAACGGGATACAATGAGCAGTTCTTC. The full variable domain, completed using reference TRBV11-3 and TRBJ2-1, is EAGVVQSPRYKIIEKKQPVAFWCNPISGHNTLYWYLQNLGQGPELLIRYENEEAVDDSQLPKDRFSAERLKGVDSTLKIQPAELGDSAVYLCASRGQGTGYNEQFFGPGTRLTVL.

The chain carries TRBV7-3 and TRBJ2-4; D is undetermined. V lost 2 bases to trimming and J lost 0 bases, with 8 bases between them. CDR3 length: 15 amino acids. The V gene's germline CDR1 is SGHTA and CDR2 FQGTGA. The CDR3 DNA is TGTGCCAGCAGCTTAGAACAGCTAGCCAAAAACATTCAGTACTTC. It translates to CASSLEQLAKNIQYF.

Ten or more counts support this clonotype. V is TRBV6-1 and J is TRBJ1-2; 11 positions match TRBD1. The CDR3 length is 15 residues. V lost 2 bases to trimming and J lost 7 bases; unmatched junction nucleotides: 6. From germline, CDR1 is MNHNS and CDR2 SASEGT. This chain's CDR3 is CASSESGQGASGYTF. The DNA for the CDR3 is TGTGCCAGCAGTGAATCCGGACAGGGGGCAAGTGGCTACACCTTC.

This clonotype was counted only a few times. The CDR3 region has the DNA TGCGCCAGCAGCTTGTATGGAGGAAATAACTATGGCTACACCTTC. Translation gives CASSLYGGNNYGYTF. This chain uses TRBV5-1 with TRBJ1-2; no reliable D call. Germline V gives CDR1 SGHRS, CDR2 YFSETQ. Trimming left V 1 base short and J 1 base short, with 11 bases between. The CDR3 consists of 15 residues.

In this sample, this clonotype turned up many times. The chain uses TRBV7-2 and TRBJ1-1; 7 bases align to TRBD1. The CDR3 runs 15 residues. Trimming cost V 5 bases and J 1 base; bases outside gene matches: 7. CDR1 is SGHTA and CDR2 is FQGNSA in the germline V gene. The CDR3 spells CASSARQGGNTEAFF. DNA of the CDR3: TGTGCCAGCAGCGCCCGACAGGGTGGGAACACTGAAGCTTTCTTT.

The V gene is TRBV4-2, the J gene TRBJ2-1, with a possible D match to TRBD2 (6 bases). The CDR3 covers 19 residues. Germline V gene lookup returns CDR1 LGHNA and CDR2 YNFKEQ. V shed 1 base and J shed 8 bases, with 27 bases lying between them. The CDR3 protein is CASSQAFSLPGEIRYEQFF. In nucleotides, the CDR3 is TGTGCCAGCAGCCAAGCTTTCTCCCTACCGGGAGAAATTAGGTATGAGCAGTTCTTC.

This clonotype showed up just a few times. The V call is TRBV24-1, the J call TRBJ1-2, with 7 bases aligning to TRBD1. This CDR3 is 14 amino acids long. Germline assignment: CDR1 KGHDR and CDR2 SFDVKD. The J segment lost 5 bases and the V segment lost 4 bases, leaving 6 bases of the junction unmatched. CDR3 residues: CATSDQDRAYGYTF. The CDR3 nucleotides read TGTGCCACCAGTGACCAAGACAGGGCTTATGGCTACACCTTC.

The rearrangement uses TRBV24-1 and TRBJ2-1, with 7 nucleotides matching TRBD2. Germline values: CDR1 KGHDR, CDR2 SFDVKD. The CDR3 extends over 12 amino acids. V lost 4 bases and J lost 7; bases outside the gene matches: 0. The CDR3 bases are TGTGCCACCAGTGACGGGAGGAATGAGCAGTTCTTC. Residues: CATSDGRNEQFF.

CDR3 DNA: TGTGCCAGCAGTCCTAATGAAAAACTGTTTTTT. Its translation is CASSPNEKLFF. The V and J genes are TRBV27 and TRBJ1-4, with no clear D. The CDR3 runs 11 residues. V was pared by 5 bases and J by 3 bases, with 1 base between. Germline-derived CDR1 and CDR2 are MNHEY and SMNVEV (reference sequence).

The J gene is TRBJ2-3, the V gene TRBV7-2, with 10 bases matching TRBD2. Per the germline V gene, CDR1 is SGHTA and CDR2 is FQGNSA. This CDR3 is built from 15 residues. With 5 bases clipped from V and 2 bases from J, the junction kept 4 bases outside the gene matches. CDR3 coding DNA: TGTGCCAGCAGCCGGACTAGCGGAATCACAGATACGCAGTATTTT. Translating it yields CASSRTSGITDTQYF.

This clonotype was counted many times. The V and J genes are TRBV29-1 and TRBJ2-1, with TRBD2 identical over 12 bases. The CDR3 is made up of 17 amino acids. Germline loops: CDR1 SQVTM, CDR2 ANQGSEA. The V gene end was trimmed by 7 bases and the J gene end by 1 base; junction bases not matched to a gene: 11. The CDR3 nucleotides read TGCAGCGCCGACCGGACTAGCGGGATAGGTTCCTACAATGAGCAGTTCTTC. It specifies CSADRTSGIGSYNEQFF.

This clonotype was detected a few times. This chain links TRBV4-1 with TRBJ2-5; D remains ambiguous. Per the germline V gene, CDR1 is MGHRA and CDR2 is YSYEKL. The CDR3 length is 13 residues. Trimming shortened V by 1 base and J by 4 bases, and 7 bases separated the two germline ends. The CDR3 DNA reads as TGCGCCAGCAGCCAAGGGATTCGAGAGACCCAGTACTTC. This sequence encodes CASSQGIRETQYF.

The CDR3 DNA is TGTGCCAGCAGCTTGACAGGGAAGGGTTACGGTAATGAGCAGTTCTTC. This translates into CASSLTGKGYGNEQFF. The genes are TRBV11-1 and TRBJ2-1; TRBD1 agrees at 7 bases. Germline CDR1 SGHAT, CDR2 FQDESV (reference sequence). V lost 3 bases and J lost 7; bases outside the gene matches: 12. The CDR3 is made up of 16 amino acids.

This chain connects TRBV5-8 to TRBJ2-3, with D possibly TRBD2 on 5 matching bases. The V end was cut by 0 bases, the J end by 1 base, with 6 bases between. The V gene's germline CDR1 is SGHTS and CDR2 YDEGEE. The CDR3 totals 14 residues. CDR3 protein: CASSLEEGTDTQYF. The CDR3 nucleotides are TGTGCCAGCAGCTTGGAGGAGGGCACAGATACGCAGTATTTT.

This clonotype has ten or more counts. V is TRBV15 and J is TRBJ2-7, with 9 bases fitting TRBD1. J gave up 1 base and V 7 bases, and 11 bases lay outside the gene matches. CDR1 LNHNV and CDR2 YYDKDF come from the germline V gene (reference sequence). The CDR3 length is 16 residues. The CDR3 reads CATTRDREGTSYEQYF. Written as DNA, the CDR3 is TGTGCCACCACCCGGGACAGGGAGGGTACTTCCTACGAGCAGTACTTC.

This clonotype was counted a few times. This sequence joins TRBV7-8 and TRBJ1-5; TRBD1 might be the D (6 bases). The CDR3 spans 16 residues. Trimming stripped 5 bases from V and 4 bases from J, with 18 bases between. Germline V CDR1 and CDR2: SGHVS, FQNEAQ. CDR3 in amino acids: CASSKPRTAFNQPQHF. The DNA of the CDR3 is TGTGCCAGCAGCAAACCCCGGACAGCCTTTAATCAGCCCCAGCATTTT.

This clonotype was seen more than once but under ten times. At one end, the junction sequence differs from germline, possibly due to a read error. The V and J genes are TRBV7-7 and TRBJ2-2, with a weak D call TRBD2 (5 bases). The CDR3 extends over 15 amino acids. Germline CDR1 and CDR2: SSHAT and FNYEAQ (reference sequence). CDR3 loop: CASSLSALDTGELFF. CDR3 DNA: TGTGCTAGCAGCCTTAGCGCACTCGACACCGGGGAGCTGTTTTTT.

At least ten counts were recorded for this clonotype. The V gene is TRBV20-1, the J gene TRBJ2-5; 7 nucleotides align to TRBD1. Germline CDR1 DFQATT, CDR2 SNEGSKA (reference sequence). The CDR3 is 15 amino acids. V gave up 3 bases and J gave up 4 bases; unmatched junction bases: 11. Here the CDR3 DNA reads TGCAGTGCTAGCCTGCCAACGACAGGGAGAGAGACCCAGTACTTC. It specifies CSASLPTTGRETQYF.

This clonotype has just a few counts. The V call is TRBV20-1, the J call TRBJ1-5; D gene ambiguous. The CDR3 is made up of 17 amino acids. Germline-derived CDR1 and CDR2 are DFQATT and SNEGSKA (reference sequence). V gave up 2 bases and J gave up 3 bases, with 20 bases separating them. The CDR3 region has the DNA TGCAGTGCTAGATTGTCGGAACCAACCGAACCCAATCAGCCCCAGCATTTT. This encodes CSARLSEPTEPNQPQHF.

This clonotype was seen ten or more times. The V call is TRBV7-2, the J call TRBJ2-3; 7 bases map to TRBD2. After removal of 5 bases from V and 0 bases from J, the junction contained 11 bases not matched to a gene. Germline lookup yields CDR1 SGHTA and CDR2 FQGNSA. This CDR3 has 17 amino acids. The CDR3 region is CASSKRGGSWSTDTQYF. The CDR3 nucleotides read TGTGCCAGCAGCAAACGGGGAGGGAGTTGGAGCACAGATACGCAGTATTTT.

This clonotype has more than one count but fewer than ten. The CDR3: CASKREGRYTGELFF. The CDR3 region has the DNA TGTGCCAGCAAACGGGAGGGCCGTTACACCGGGGAGCTGTTTTTT. The chain combines TRBV6-1 with TRBJ2-2; 8 nucleotides agree with TRBD2. Germline assignment: CDR1 MNHNS and CDR2 SASEGT. CDR3 size: 15 residues. The trim removed 7 bases at V and 3 bases at J, leaving 7 bases unmatched.

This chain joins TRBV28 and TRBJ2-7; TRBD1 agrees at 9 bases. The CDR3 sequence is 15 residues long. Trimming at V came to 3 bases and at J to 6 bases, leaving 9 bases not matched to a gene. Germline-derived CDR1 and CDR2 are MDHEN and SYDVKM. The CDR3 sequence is CASSFSGQGPFEQYF. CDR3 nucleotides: TGTGCCAGCAGTTTTTCGGGACAGGGACCCTTCGAGCAGTACTTC.

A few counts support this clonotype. In DNA, the CDR3 is TGTGCCAGCAGCTTGGAAATACAGGGAAGCTCCTACGAGCAGTACTTC. It is translated as CASSLEIQGSSYEQYF. This chain joins TRBV7-8 and TRBJ2-7; tentatively, D is TRBD1 (6 bases). The germline V gene has CDR1 SGHVS and CDR2 FQNEAQ. CDR3 length: 16 residues. Trimming removed 3 bases at V and 0 bases at J, with 15 bases between.

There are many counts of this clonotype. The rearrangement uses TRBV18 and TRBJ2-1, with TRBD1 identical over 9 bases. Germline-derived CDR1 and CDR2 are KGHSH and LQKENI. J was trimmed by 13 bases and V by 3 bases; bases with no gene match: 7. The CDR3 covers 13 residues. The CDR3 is CASSPLGQGPQFF. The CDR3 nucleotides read TGTGCCAGCTCACCGTTGGGACAGGGCCCACAGTTCTTC.

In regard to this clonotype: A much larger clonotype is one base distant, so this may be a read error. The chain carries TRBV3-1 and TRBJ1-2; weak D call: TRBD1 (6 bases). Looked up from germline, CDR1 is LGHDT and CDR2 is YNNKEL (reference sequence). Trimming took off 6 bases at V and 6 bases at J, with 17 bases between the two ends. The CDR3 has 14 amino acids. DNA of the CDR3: TGTGCCAGCAGTCCATACAGGGAGGGGCATGGCTACACCTTC. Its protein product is CASSPYREGHGYTF.

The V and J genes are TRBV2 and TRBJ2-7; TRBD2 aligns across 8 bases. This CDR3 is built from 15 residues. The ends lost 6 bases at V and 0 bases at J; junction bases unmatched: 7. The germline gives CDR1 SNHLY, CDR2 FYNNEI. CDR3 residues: CASSSWTSNSYEQYF. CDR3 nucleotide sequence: TGTGCCAGCAGCTCCTGGACTAGCAACTCCTACGAGCAGTACTTC. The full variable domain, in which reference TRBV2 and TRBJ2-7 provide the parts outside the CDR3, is EPEVTQTPSHQVTQMGQEVILRCVPISNHLYFYWYRQILGQKVEFLVSFYNNEISEKSEIFDDQFSVERPDGSNFTLKIRSTKLEDSAMYFCASSSWTSNSYEQYFGPGTRLTVT.